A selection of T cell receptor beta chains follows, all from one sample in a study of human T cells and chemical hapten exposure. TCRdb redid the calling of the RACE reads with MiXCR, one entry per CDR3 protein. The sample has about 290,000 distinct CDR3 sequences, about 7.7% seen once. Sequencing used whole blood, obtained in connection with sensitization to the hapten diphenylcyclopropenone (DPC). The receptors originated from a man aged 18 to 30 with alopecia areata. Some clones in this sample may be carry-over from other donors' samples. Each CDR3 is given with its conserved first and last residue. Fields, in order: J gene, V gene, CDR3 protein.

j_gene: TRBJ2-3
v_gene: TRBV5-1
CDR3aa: CASSLRSSTDTQYF

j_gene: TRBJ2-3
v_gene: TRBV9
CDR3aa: CASSAAVVRGGADTQYF

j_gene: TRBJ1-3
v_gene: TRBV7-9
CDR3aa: CASSSIRGSSGNTIYF

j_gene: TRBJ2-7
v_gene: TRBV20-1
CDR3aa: CSARDRDSSYEQYF

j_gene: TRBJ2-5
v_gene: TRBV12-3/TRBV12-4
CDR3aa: CASRRTSGGETQYF

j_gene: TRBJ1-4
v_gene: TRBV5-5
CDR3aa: CASGGARGEKLFF

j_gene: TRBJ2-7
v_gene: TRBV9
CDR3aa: CASSVEAGAYSTYEQYF

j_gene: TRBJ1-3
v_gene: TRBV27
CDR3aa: CASSRGSSGNTIYF

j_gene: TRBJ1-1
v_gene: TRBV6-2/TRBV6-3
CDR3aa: CASGSAAMNTEAFF

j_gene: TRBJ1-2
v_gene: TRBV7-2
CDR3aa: CASSLARGNYGYTF

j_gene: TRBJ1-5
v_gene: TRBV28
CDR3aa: CASSSGQGARQPQHF

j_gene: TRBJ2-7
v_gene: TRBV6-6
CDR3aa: CASSYNLDEPSNGEQYF

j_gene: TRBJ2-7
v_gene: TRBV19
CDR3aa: CASSPGTVSTYEQYF

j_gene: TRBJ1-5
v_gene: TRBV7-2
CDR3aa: CASSEGPRTGDQPQHF

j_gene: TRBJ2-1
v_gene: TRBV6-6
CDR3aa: CASSYSGTDNEQFF

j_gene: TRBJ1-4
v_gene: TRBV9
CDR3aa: CASSVEVQGLANEKLFF

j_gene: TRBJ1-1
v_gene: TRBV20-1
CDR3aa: CSALLGGRNTEAFF

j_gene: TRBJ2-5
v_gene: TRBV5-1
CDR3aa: CASSLAGGRDGPPIRTQYF

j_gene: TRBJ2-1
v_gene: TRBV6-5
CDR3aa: CASSSTGSGVPNEQFF

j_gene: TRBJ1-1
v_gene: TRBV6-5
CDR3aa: CASSYRGGRDTEAFF

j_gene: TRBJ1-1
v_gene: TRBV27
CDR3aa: CASSLSWGQGNTEAFF

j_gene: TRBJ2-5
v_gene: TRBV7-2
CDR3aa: CASSLDRAGETQYF

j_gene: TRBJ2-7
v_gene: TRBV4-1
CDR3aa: CASSYGHGDYEQYF

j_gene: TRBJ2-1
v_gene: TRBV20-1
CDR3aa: CSAETGYKEQFF

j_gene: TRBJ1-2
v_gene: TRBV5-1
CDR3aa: CASSLESAGKAYGYTF

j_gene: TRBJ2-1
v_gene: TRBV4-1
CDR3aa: CASSPTGASYNEQFF

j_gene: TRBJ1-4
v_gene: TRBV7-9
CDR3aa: CASSLEPTESEKLFF

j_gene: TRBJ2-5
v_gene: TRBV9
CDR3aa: CASSETSGRETQYF

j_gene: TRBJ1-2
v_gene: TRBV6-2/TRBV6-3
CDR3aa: CASRPDSGFYGYTF

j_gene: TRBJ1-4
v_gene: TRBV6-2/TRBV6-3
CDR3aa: CASRKPGQREKLFF

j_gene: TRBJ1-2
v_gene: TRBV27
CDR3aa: CASSPSGQNYGYTF

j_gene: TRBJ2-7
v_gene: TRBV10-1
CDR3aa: CASSESLGTYYEQYF

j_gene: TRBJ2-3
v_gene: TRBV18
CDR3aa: CASSPVRPGLASTDTQYF

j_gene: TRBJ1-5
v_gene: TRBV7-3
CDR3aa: CASSLDGRTNQPQHF

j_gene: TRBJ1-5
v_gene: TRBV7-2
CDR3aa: CASSLGTVGGPQHF

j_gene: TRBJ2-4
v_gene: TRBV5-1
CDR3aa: CASSLAATVAKNIQYF